This section outlines one TCR beta chain sequence together with its context. Its antigen is not known. The data derive from a study of vaccination effects on CD4 cells after COVID-19. Study-level points and caveats: Clones of infection and vaccine origin contracted markedly late after vaccination.

TCRdb keeps only in-frame clones here, not all; method: immunoSEQ multiplex PCR. The top ten hold around 1.1% of the sample, which has 70,000 to 95,000 clones, around 74% seen once. Ahead of sequencing, the ViraFEST assay grew antigen-specific CD4+ T cells using viral peptide pools. When around 9 days of culture had elapsed, CD4+ T cells were isolated. As their vaccination, participants received two doses of either BNT162b2 or mRNA-1273. Recipients of the vaccine had no prior SARS-CoV-2 infection and negative nucleocapsid antibodies. A half-medium replacement with IL-2 medium was carried out on days 3 and 7. Germline V lookup: CDR1 MNHEY, CDR2 SMNVEV (reference sequence). The CDR3 contains 15 residues. The V gene end was trimmed by 4 bases and the J gene end by 7 bases; junction bases not matched to a gene: 11.

The input for sequencing was CD4+ T cells from PBMCs cultured with HCoV-OC43 spike peptides, taken after COVID-19 vaccination. Subset denoted: HCoV-OC43 spike overlapping peptide pool stimulation. This chain connects TRBV27 to TRBJ2-5; TRBD2 matches at 8 bases. This TCR derives from a human donor who received a COVID-19 vaccine. This CDR3 reads CASSSIAGIRWTQYF. The CDR3 DNA reads as TGTGCCAGCAGTTCGATAGCGGGGATACGATGGACCCAGTACTTC.